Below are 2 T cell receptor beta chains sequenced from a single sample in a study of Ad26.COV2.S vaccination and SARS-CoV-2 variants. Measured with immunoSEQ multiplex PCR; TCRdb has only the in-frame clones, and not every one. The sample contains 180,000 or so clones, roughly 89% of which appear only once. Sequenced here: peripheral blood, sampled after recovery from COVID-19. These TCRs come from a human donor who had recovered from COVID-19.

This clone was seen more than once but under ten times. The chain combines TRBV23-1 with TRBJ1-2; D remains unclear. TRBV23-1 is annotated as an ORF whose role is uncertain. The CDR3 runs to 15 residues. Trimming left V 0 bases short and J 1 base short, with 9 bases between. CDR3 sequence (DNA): TGCGCCAGCAGTCAATCCCCAGAAAATAACTATGGCTACACCTTC. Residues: CASSQSPENNYGYTF.

In DNA, the CDR3 is TGTGCCAGCAGCCAAGAGGGAGTCGGGGGGCCTTCCTACGAGCAGTACTTC. The encoded protein is CASSQEGVGGPSYEQYF. The rearrangement joins TRBV4-2 to TRBJ2-7, with TRBD2 as a possible D gene (7 bases). The CDR3 contains 17 residues. Germline loops: CDR1 LGHNA, CDR2 YNFKEQ. V was cut by 0 bases and J by 1 base, with 16 bases left in between.